These 7 T cell receptor beta chains share one sample of origin, sequenced in a study of T cells in Graves' hyperthyroidism and ophthalmopathy. RNA transcripts yielded amplified TCR beta CDR3 regions. Researchers ran a first-round RT-PCR on the TCR CDR3 using the HTBI primer set. TCRdb reprocessed the multiplex PCR reads with MiXCR, giving one entry per CDR3 protein. The sample has 490,000 or so distinct CDR3 sequences, 20% seen once. The specimen was blood. The receptors were gathered from a man aged 40-55 years with Graves' ophthalmopathy.

The V gene is TRBV14, the J gene TRBJ1-2; 8 bases line up with TRBD1. The CDR3 has 14 residues. Germline V lookup: CDR1 SGHDN, CDR2 FVKESK. V was pared by 0 bases and J by 4 bases, with 1 base of the junction left unmatched. The DNA of the CDR3 is TGTGCCAGCAGCCAAGATACAGGGGGCTATGGCTACACCTTC. Protein sequence: CASSQDTGGYGYTF. Together with reference TRBV14 and TRBJ1-2, the CDR3 gives the full variable domain: EAGVTQFPSHSVIEKGQTVTLRCDPISGHDNLYWYRRVMGKEIKFLLHFVKESKQDESGMPNNRFLAERTGGTYSTLKVQPAELEDSGVYFCASSQDTGGYGYTFGSGTRLTVV.

The table lists this clonotype with many counts. The chain recombines TRBV27 with TRBJ2-7, with a tentative D call TRBD2 (5 bases). V was clipped by 6 bases and J by 2 bases, with 20 bases between them. Per the germline V gene, CDR1 is MNHEY and CDR2 is SMNVEV (reference sequence). This CDR3 is 16 amino acids long. CDR3 in amino acids: CASRFTGEPAPYEQYF. CDR3 nucleotide sequence: TGTGCCAGCAGATTTACCGGGGAGCCCGCACCCTACGAGCAGTACTTC.

This clonotype showed up just a few times. V gene TRBV12-3 or TRBV12-4 combines with J gene TRBJ2-4; 8 bases are a match to TRBD1. Trimming cost V 5 bases and J 15 bases; bases outside gene matches: 12. The CDR3 spans 13 residues. CDR3 in DNA: TGTGCCAGCAGTCCAGGACAGGGATGGGCCGGGTACTTC. It is translated as CASSPGQGWAGYF.

This chain links TRBV2 with TRBJ2-7; D is undetermined. V was trimmed by 8 bases and J by 3 bases, leaving 11 bases between them. Germline loops: CDR1 SNHLY, CDR2 FYNNEI. This CDR3 is built from 12 residues. CDR3 sequence: CASCHASYEQYF. DNA of the CDR3: TGTGCCAGCTGTCATGCCAGCTACGAGCAGTACTTC.

V is TRBV6-1 and J is TRBJ1-5; no definite D call. V gave up 7 bases and J gave up 5 bases, with 12 bases separating them. CDR1 is MNHNS and CDR2 is SASEGT in the germline V gene. This CDR3 is built from 13 residues. Here the CDR3 DNA reads TGTGCCAGCATGAGGGTGCGGGATCAGCCCCAGCATTTT. Translating it yields CASMRVRDQPQHF.

This clonotype was detected ten times or more. The rearrangement links TRBV28 to TRBJ1-5; D gene uncertain. V was clipped by 5 bases and J by 0 bases, with 14 bases between them. Looked up from germline, CDR1 is MDHEN and CDR2 is SYDVKM. The CDR3 loop spans 16 amino acids. The CDR3 region has the DNA TGTGCCAGCAGTCCCAAACAGCTTTATAGCAATCAGCCCCAGCATTTT. Translation: CASSPKQLYSNQPQHF.

This clonotype was seen ten or more times. The chain carries TRBV7-2 and TRBJ2-5; possible D gene TRBD1, 5 bases. V lost 1 base, J lost 3 bases, and 6 bases lay in between. CDR3 length equals 13 residues. Germline values: CDR1 SGHTA, CDR2 FQGNSA. The CDR3 DNA follows: TGTGCCAGCAGCTTAGTCAGGGAAGAGACCCAGTACTTC. As protein: CASSLVREETQYF.